This T cell receptor (beta chain) is from a study of shared clonotypes between healthy human individuals. This clone was found once. Deletions cut 2 bases from V and 2 bases from J, with 19 bases between. The germline gives CDR1 SGHRS, CDR2 YFSETQ. This CDR3 spans 18 amino acids. Libraries were prepared by immunoSEQ multiplex PCR; TCRdb keeps only in-frame clonotypes and omits some of them. Among about 520,000 clones listed, approximately 94% were seen once. The V and J genes are TRBV5-1 and TRBJ2-2, with D maybe TRBD2 (6 bases). Input material: naive CD4+ T cells sorted from blood. Subset specified: CD45RA+ positively selected. This clonotype originated in a woman aged 25 to 39 in good health. The CDR3 here is CASSFPVGGSFNTGELFF. In DNA form, the CDR3 reads TGCGCCAGCAGCTTCCCAGTTGGAGGGAGCTTCAACACCGGGGAGCTGTTTTTT.